A single sample is the source of the 27 T cell receptor beta chains below, sequenced in a study of shared clonotypes between healthy human individuals. Measured with immunoSEQ multiplex PCR; TCRdb has only the in-frame clones, and not every one. The data contain 2 million to 3 million clones, more than 85% of them singletons. The sequenced sample was naive CD4+ T cells from PBMCs. Sample subset: CD45RA+ positively selected. All receptors derive from a man in his late teens or twenties in good health. Some clones in this sample may be carry-over from other donors' samples.

CDR3 bases: TGTGCCAGCAGCTTGTACCAGGGCCCATTCGGTGAGCAGTTCTTC. Its translation is CASSLYQGPFGEQFF. The chain carries TRBV5-6 and TRBJ2-1; D is perhaps TRBD1 (5 bases). The CDR3 covers 15 residues. The germline gives CDR1 SGHDT, CDR2 YYEEEE. V was shortened by 1 base and J by 9 bases, with 17 bases between the two germline ends.

This chain links TRBV5-8 with TRBJ2-7; weak D call: TRBD1 (5 bases). This CDR3 has 14 residues. Germline values: CDR1 SGHTS, CDR2 YDEGEE. With 0 bases removed from V and 3 bases from J, the gap between germline ends came to 10 bases. Here the CDR3 DNA reads TGTGCCAGCAGCTTGGGACCGCAGGGCTACGAGCAGTACTTC. Translation gives CASSLGPQGYEQYF.

The rearrangement uses TRBV28 and TRBJ2-1; no reliable D call. Germline lookup yields CDR1 MDHEN and CDR2 SYDVKM. The CDR3 has 14 amino acids. Trimming took off 4 bases at V and 0 bases at J, with 7 bases between the two ends. The CDR3 loop reads CASSYSSSYNEQFF. CDR3 bases: TGTGCCAGCAGTTATAGCAGCTCCTACAATGAGCAGTTCTTC.

The rearrangement links TRBV9 to TRBJ2-2; 14 bases fit TRBD2. Germline trimming cut 3 bases from V and 4 bases from J; bases unmatched to any gene: 8. Germline assignment: CDR1 SGDLS and CDR2 YYNGEE. This CDR3 comprises 18 residues. The CDR3 loop reads CASSAGTSGSRGTGELFF. The DNA of the CDR3 is TGTGCCAGCAGCGCTGGGACTAGCGGGAGTCGGGGCACCGGGGAGCTGTTTTTT.

The chain couples TRBV7-9 to TRBJ1-1; weak D call: TRBD1 (5 bases). Trimming stripped 7 bases from V and 1 base from J, with 16 bases between. Germline CDR1 is SEHNR and CDR2 is FQNEAQ (reference sequence). The CDR3 extends over 15 amino acids. CDR3 sequence (DNA): TGTGCCAGCACCGACCGGGGAGGGGAGAACACTGAAGCTTTCTTT. Translating it yields CASTDRGGENTEAFF.

The chain employs TRBV7-9 and TRBJ1-4; tentatively, D is TRBD1 (6 bases). With 4 bases removed from V and 8 bases from J, the gap between germline ends came to 11 bases. Germline CDR1 is SEHNR and CDR2 is FQNEAQ (reference sequence). The CDR3 length is 13 residues. The CDR3 loop is CASSSQGWEKLFF. The CDR3, as DNA: TGTGCCAGCAGCTCCCAGGGGTGGGAAAAACTGTTTTTT.

The chain carries TRBV7-9 and TRBJ1-3; 9 bases align to TRBD1. The germline V gene encodes CDR1 SEHNR and CDR2 FQNEAQ (reference sequence). The junction had 4 bases not matched to a gene; V was cut back by 1 base and J by 15 bases. This CDR3 has 12 residues. In DNA form, the CDR3 reads TGTGCCAGCAGCTTAGGGACAGGGGCCCAATATTTT. Translation: CASSLGTGAQYF.

V is TRBV5-1 and J is TRBJ2-2; 12 positions match TRBD2. Per germline, CDR1 SGHRS and CDR2 YFSETQ. The CDR3 runs 15 residues. The V gene end was trimmed by 1 base and the J gene end by 9 bases; junction bases not matched to a gene: 4. CDR3 loop: CASSLSTSGSRELFF. The CDR3 nucleotides read TGCGCCAGCAGCTTGTCGACTAGCGGGAGTAGGGAGCTGTTTTTT.

This chain connects TRBV11-2 to TRBJ1-4; 7 bases align to TRBD1. V dropped 5 bases and J dropped 7; count of bases not matched to a gene: 10. This CDR3 region has 15 residues. From germline, CDR1 is SGHAT and CDR2 FQNNGV. Written as DNA, the CDR3 is TGTGCCAGCAGCGCAACCAGGGGGAGAGGTGAAAAACTGTTTTTT. Translating gives CASSATRGRGEKLFF. The full variable domain, its missing parts supplied by reference TRBV11-2 and TRBJ1-4, is EAGVAQSPRYKIIEKRQSVAFWCNPISGHATLYWYQQILGQGPKLLIQFQNNGVVDDSQLPKDRFSAERLKGVDSTLKIQPAKLEDSAVYLCASSATRGRGEKLFFGSGTQLSVL.

V is TRBV29-1 and J is TRBJ2-1; TRBD2 agrees at 10 bases. The V segment lost 6 bases and the J segment 3 bases; nucleotides outside the gene matches: 11. The germline V gene encodes CDR1 SQVTM and CDR2 ANQGSEA. This CDR3 is built from 16 residues. CDR3 nucleotide sequence: TGCAGCGTAGGTACTCGGCTAGCGGGAGTCTACAATGAGCAGTTCTTC. It translates to CSVGTRLAGVYNEQFF.

As concerns this clone: The same CDR3 arises from other DNA sequences in this sample as well. The chain couples TRBV4-1 to TRBJ1-1; D is uncertain. CDR1 is MGHRA and CDR2 is YSYEKL in the germline V gene. The CDR3 loop spans 16 amino acids. Trimming pared 0 bases from V and 0 bases from J, leaving 11 bases between. The CDR3 nucleotides read TGCGCCAGCAGCCAAGATAGCCGGCGGTTGAACACTGAAGCTTTCTTT. Its protein is CASSQDSRRLNTEAFF.

J is TRBJ2-1 and V is TRBV9, with 7 bases that match TRBD2. CDR1 is SGDLS, CDR2 YYNGEE, per germline. This CDR3 region has 13 residues. V was clipped by 3 bases and J by 9 bases; unmatched bases: 6. The chain's CDR3 is CASSAGLVSEQFF. The CDR3 region has the DNA TGTGCCAGCAGCGCCGGACTAGTCAGTGAGCAGTTCTTC.

The gene calls are TRBV27 and TRBJ2-2; 11 positions agree with TRBD2. Per the germline V gene, CDR1 is MNHEY and CDR2 is SMNVEV (reference sequence). The CDR3 runs 16 residues. V was pared by 4 bases and J by 7 bases, with 8 bases of the junction left unmatched. Here the CDR3 DNA reads TGTGCCAGCAGTTCTGGACTAGCGGGTGAGATCGGGGAGCTGTTTTTT. Protein: CASSSGLAGEIGELFF.

CDR3 bases: TGCGCCAGCAGCTTTGTGGGACAGGGGCCAGAAGCTTTCTTT. This gives the protein CASSFVGQGPEAFF. This rearrangement joins TRBV5-1 to TRBJ1-1, with 10 bases that match TRBD1. V dropped 2 bases and J dropped 8; count of bases not matched to a gene: 6. The CDR3 has 14 amino acids. Germline V lookup: CDR1 SGHRS, CDR2 YFSETQ.

V and J are TRBV5-1 and TRBJ2-1; 11 bases fit TRBD2. Unmatched junction bases numbered 3, after V lost 4 bases and J lost 6 bases. Germline CDR1 and CDR2: SGHRS and YFSETQ. The CDR3 totals 14 residues. The DNA of the CDR3 is TGCGCCAGCAGCATCGGGACTAGCGGCAATGAGCAGTTCTTC. It codes for CASSIGTSGNEQFF.

The chain joins TRBV18 to TRBJ2-7; the match to TRBD1 covers 10 bases. Germline CDR1 and CDR2: KGHSH and LQKENI. V dropped 3 bases and J dropped 6; count of bases not matched to a gene: 5. The CDR3 contains 14 residues. DNA of the CDR3: TGTGCCAGCTCACCTCGGGACAGGGGAGGCGAGCAGTACTTC. Protein: CASSPRDRGGEQYF. Full variable domain (missing parts from reference TRBV18 and TRBJ2-7): NAGVMQNPRHLVRRRGQEARLRCSPMKGHSHVYWYRQLPEEGLKFMVYLQKENIIDESGMPKERFSAEFPKEGPSILRIQQVVRGDSAAYFCASSPRDRGGEQYFGPGTRLTVT.

This chain connects TRBV5-8 to TRBJ1-6; D gene unclear. V dropped 4 bases and J dropped 10 bases, with 9 bases sitting between them. Germline lookup yields CDR1 SGHTS and CDR2 YDEGEE. The CDR3 consists of 12 residues. CDR3 sequence reads: CASSPYWSPLHF. CDR3 nucleotide sequence: TGTGCCAGCAGCCCTTACTGGTCACCCCTCCACTTT. The variable domain in full, completed from reference TRBV5-8 and TRBJ1-6, reads EAGVTQSPTHLIKTRGQQATLRCSPISGHTSVYWYQQALGLGLQFLLWYDEGEERNRGNFPPRFSGRQFPNYSSELNVNALELEDSALYLCASSPYWSPLHFGNGTRLTVT.

The V call is TRBV28, the J call TRBJ2-2, with 10 positions matching TRBD2. Germline V gene data show CDR1 as MDHEN and CDR2 as SYDVKM. The CDR3 is 16 residues long. The V and J ends lost 6 bases and 4 bases, in that order; junction bases with no gene match: 8. The chain's CDR3 is CASRSGLAGVTGELFF. CDR3 in DNA: TGTGCCAGCAGGAGCGGTCTAGCGGGAGTCACCGGGGAGCTGTTTTTT.

The rearrangement links TRBV28 to TRBJ1-2, with TRBD1 identical over 10 bases. Germline V lookup: CDR1 MDHEN, CDR2 SYDVKM. This CDR3 is built from 13 residues. Trimming removed 5 bases from V and 8 bases from J; junction bases left unmatched: 5. The CDR3 sequence: CASSRDRGKGYTF. The CDR3 DNA reads as TGTGCCAGCAGTCGGGACAGGGGTAAAGGCTACACCTTC.

The chain combines TRBV7-3 with TRBJ2-3, with a tentative D call TRBD1 (5 bases). Germline lookup yields CDR1 SGHTA and CDR2 FQGTGA. V lost 0 bases, J lost 6 bases, and 13 bases lay in between. The CDR3 covers 15 residues. In DNA form, the CDR3 reads TGTGCCAGCAGCTTAACGGGCAGGGCAAGGGATACGCAGTATTTT. This codes for CASSLTGRARDTQYF.

DNA of the CDR3: TGTGCCAGCAGCTCCCCCGGCAGGACAGAAAAACTGTTTTTT. Translated, it gives CASSSPGRTEKLFF. V is TRBV5-6 and J is TRBJ1-4; maybe TRBD1 (5 bases). Germline V gene sequence: CDR1 SGHDT, CDR2 YYEEEE. Trimming cost V 3 bases and J 8 bases, with 14 bases left between them. The CDR3 is made up of 14 amino acids.

This clone was seen a few times. The genes are TRBV6-5 and TRBJ2-7, with 7 bases fitting TRBD1. The CDR3 has 13 amino acids. Germline trimming cut 5 bases from V and 2 bases from J; bases unmatched to any gene: 3. Per the germline V gene, CDR1 is MNHEY and CDR2 is SVGAGI. The CDR3 region has the DNA TGTGCCAGCAGTCAGGGGGTCACCTACGAGCAGTACTTC. Its translation: CASSQGVTYEQYF.

Concerning this clone itself: This CDR3 is also generated by other DNA sequences in the sample. The chain links TRBV19 to TRBJ2-6; perhaps TRBD1 as D (6 bases). The CDR3 totals 15 residues. The V end was cut by 6 bases, the J end by 1 base, with 10 bases between. The V gene's germline CDR1 is LNHDA and CDR2 SQIVND (reference sequence). The CDR3 spells CASSPRGSGANVLTF. CDR3 nucleotides: TGTGCCAGTAGCCCCAGGGGATCTGGGGCCAACGTCCTGACTTTC.

This clone was recorded once. V usage is TRBV18 and J usage is TRBJ2-2; D is uncertain. V lost 7 bases, J lost 6 bases, and 9 bases lay in between. This CDR3 has 12 amino acids. Germline CDR1 and CDR2: KGHSH and LQKENI. The CDR3 here is CASFPGAGELFF. CDR3 nucleotide sequence: TGTGCCAGCTTCCCTGGGGCCGGGGAGCTGTTTTTT.

The chain couples TRBV6-5 to TRBJ2-3; D might be TRBD2 (5 bases). V gave up 3 bases and J gave up 0 bases, with 13 bases separating them. The germline CDR1 and CDR2 sequences are MNHEY and SVGAGI. This CDR3 spans 16 amino acids. DNA for the CDR3: TGTGCCAGCAGTTATCGATCGACGGGAAGCACAGATACGCAGTATTTT. It yields the protein CASSYRSTGSTDTQYF.

In regard to this clone: The same CDR3 also results from other DNA sequences found in this sample. The rearrangement uses TRBV28 and TRBJ1-1; no definite D call. V shed 3 bases and J shed 1 base, with 6 bases lying between them. CDR1 is MDHEN, CDR2 SYDVKM, per germline. CDR3 length: 13 residues. The CDR3 spells CASSFLKNTEAFF. The CDR3 nucleotides are TGTGCCAGCAGTTTCCTCAAGAACACTGAAGCTTTCTTT.

The chain joins TRBV10-3 to TRBJ2-5; 9 bases are a match to TRBD1. The better agreement between TRBJ2-7 and the DNA end casts doubt on the J call. Germline CDR1 and CDR2: ENHRY and SYGVKD. The CDR3 is 16 residues long. The CDR3 loop reads CAISESDRGHSYEQYF. The CDR3 region has the DNA TGTGCCATCAGTGAGTCGGACAGGGGCCACTCCTACGAGCAGTACTTC.